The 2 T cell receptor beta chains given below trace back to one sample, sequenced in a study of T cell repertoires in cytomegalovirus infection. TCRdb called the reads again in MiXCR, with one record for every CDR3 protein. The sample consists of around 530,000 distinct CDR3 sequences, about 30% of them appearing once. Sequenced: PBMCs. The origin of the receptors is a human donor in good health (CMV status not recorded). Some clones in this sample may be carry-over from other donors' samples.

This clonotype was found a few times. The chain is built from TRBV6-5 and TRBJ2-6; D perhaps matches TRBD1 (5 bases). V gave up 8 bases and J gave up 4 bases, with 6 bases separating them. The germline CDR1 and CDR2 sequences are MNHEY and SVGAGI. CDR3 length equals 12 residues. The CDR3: CASGAGANVLTF. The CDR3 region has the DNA TGTGCCAGCGGGGCGGGGGCCAACGTCCTGACTTTC.

This chain's CDR3 is CASSEAAGIEFF. The CDR3 nucleotides read TGTGCCAGCAGTGAAGCGGCCGGAATCGAGTTTTTT. The gene calls are TRBV2 and TRBJ1-4; D gene unclear. This CDR3 has 12 residues. Looked up from germline, CDR1 is SNHLY and CDR2 is FYNNEI. V lost 0 bases to trimming and J lost 16 bases, with 12 bases between them.